Listed below are T cell receptor beta chains from one sample, sequenced in a study of cytomegalovirus exposure and HLA in healthy donors. Some clones are missing from TCRdb's copy, which holds only in-frame ones; the method was immunoSEQ multiplex PCR. Among about 270,000 clones listed, more than 80% were seen once. Sequenced input: PBMCs. These TCRs come from a man aged 35 to 55 in good health and CMV-seropositive. Each CDR3 is given with its conserved first and last residue. Fields, in order: J gene, V gene, D gene, clone size, CDR3 protein, CDR3 DNA. A D gene is named only where the DNA matches it firmly. Size values are once, few and many counts, or a class for expanded clones, and some rows have none.

TRBJ2-5 TRBV7-3 - few CASSLTGGIQETQYF TGTGCCAGCAGCTTAACAGGAGGAATCCAAGAGACCCAGTACTTC
TRBJ2-5 TRBV28 - once CASSLQGLETQYF TGTGCCAGCAGTTTACAGGGGCTGGAGACCCAGTACTTC
TRBJ2-7 TRBV6-6 - - CASRNREQYF TGTGCCAGCAGGAACAGAGAGCAGTACTTC
TRBJ2-5 TRBV4-3 - once CASSPGEEVLAPETQYF TGCGCCAGCAGCCCCGGTGAAGAGGTCCTGGCCCCAGAGACCCAGTACTTC
TRBJ2-5 TRBV15 TRBD1 - CATSRDGHQGVKETQYF TGTGCCACCAGCAGAGATGGCCACCAGGGGGTTAAAGAGACCCAGTACTTC
TRBJ2-7 TRBV25-1 TRBD1 - CASSGARAGGHEQYF TGTGCCAGCAGTGGGGCTAGGGCAGGGGGACACGAGCAGTACTTC
TRBJ1-2 TRBV15 TRBD1 - CATSRTQGQENYGYTF TGTGCCACCAGCAGGACTCAGGGACAGGAGAACTATGGCTACACCTTC
TRBJ2-7 TRBV29-1 TRBD2 once CSFGEGLPPYEQYF TGCAGCTTTGGGGAGGGACTTCCCCCCTACGAGCAGTACTTC
TRBJ1-5 TRBV18 TRBD1 - CASSPRQGAIQPQHF TGTGCCAGCTCACCACGGCAGGGGGCGATTCAGCCCCAGCATTTT
TRBJ1-2 TRBV29-1 - - CSADPGFDYGYTF TGCAGCGCTGACCCGGGATTTGACTATGGCTACACCTTC
TRBJ1-5 TRBV19 - - CASMDRNQPQHF TGTGCCAGTATGGACAGAAATCAGCCCCAGCATTTT
TRBJ2-1 TRBV11-2 TRBD1 - CASSLGPLTGLEQFF TGTGCCAGCAGCTTAGGCCCCTTGACAGGGCTTGAGCAGTTCTTC
TRBJ2-5 TRBV27 - - CASSRLVEYQETQYF TGTGCCAGCAGTCGACTCGTGGAGTACCAAGAGACCCAGTACTTC
TRBJ2-7 TRBV9 TRBD1 - CASSGGQVSYEQYF TGTGCCAGCAGCGGGGGACAGGTAAGCTACGAGCAGTACTTC
TRBJ1-2 TRBV23-1 - - CASSRGVWAGAGYGYTF TGCGCCAGCAGTCGCGGGGTGTGGGCGGGGGCCGGCTATGGCTACACCTTC
TRBJ1-6 TRBV6-5 - - CASGVYNSPLHF TGTGCCTCAGGGGTCTATAATTCACCCCTCCACTTT
TRBJ2-7 TRBV7-8 TRBD2 - CASSPPTSGFSYEQYF TGTGCCAGCAGCCCCCCGACTAGCGGCTTTTCCTACGAGCAGTACTTC
TRBJ1-6 TRBV5-6 - - CASSLVRGMESPLHF TGTGCCAGCAGCTTGGTGCGGGGAATGGAGTCACCCCTCCACTTT
TRBJ1-1 TRBV29-1 TRBD1 - CSVALRDRPNTEAFF TGCAGCGTTGCTCTTCGGGACAGGCCGAACACTGAAGCTTTCTTT
TRBJ1-2 TRBV2 - - CAFKAGLVYGYTF TGTGCCTTCAAAGCGGGCTTAGTCTATGGCTACACCTTC
TRBJ2-1 TRBV18 - - CASSPRSLVYEQFF TGTGCCAGCTCACCACGGTCTTTAGTATATGAGCAGTTCTTC
TRBJ2-5 TRBV19 TRBD1 once CASSAPGTGDPETQYF TGTGCCAGTAGTGCTCCCGGGACAGGGGACCCAGAGACCCAGTACTTC
TRBJ2-2 TRBV9 - - CASGGVAEPTGELFF TGTGCCAGCGGAGGGGTAGCGGAGCCGACCGGGGAGCTGTTTTTT
TRBJ1-1 TRBV5-6 TRBD1 - CASSSGTGGRDTEAFF TGTGCCAGCAGTTCCGGGACAGGGGGCCGTGACACTGAAGCTTTCTTT
TRBJ1-5 TRBV7-9 - - CASSHGTKRGGNQPQHF TGTGCCAGCAGCCATGGGACGAAAAGGGGAGGTAATCAGCCCCAGCATTTT
TRBJ1-1 TRBV19 - - CASSIAGDWKNTEAFF TGTGCCAGTAGTATAGCGGGGGATTGGAAGAACACTGAAGCTTTCTTT
TRBJ2-1 TRBV28 - - CASSLRPREPYNEQFF TGTGCCAGCAGTTTAAGGCCTCGGGAACCCTACAATGAGCAGTTCTTC
TRBJ2-5 TRBV19 - - CASSTGRRTWGQETQYF TGTGCCAGTAGTACAGGGAGGAGGACCTGGGGACAAGAGACCCAGTACTTC
TRBJ2-3 TRBV27 TRBD1 - CASSPGQFTSTDTQYF TGTGCCAGCAGTCCGGGACAGTTTACTAGCACAGATACGCAGTATTTT
TRBJ2-1 TRBV29-1 - - CSVGQRISYNEQFF TGCAGCGTCGGACAGAGAATCAGTTACAATGAGCAGTTCTTC
TRBJ2-3 TRBV2 - - CASNWGSSGDTQYF TGTGCCAGCAATTGGGGCTCCTCGGGAGATACGCAGTATTTT
TRBJ2-1 TRBV7-6 - - CASSLMSGASYNEQFF TGTGCCAGCAGCTTAATGTCGGGAGCGTCCTACAATGAGCAGTTCTTC
TRBJ2-1 TRBV9 TRBD2 - CASSVEEFIAGAGNEQFF TGTGCCAGCAGCGTAGAGGAGTTCATTGCGGGAGCCGGCAATGAGCAGTTCTTC
TRBJ1-5 TRBV27 TRBD1 - CASSHSGTGGQPQHF TGTGCCAGCAGCCACTCCGGGACAGGGGGCCAGCCCCAGCATTTT
TRBJ2-7 TRBV27 - - CASCLKGDGYEQYF TGTGCCAGCTGCCTTAAGGGGGACGGCTACGAGCAGTACTTC
TRBJ2-2 TRBV7-9 - - CASSLQGIGNTGELFF TGTGCCAGCAGCCTACAGGGAATTGGGAACACCGGGGAGCTGTTTTTT
TRBJ1-1 TRBV19 TRBD1 - CATRTGLNEAFF TGTGCCACCCGGACAGGGCTAAATGAAGCTTTCTTT
TRBJ2-7 TRBV15 - - CATSRDDGTDPYEQYF TGTGCCACCAGCAGAGACGACGGGACTGATCCCTACGAGCAGTACTTC
TRBJ2-3 TRBV15 TRBD2 - CATSRDRGERADTQYF TGTGCCACCAGCAGAGATCGGGGGGAGCGTGCAGATACGCAGTATTTT
TRBJ2-2 TRBV4-2 TRBD1 - CASSQEGQGAANTGELFF TGTGCCAGCAGCCAAGAAGGACAGGGGGCTGCAAACACCGGGGAGCTGTTTTTT